A selection of T cell receptor beta chains follows, all from one sample in a study of cytomegalovirus exposure and HLA in healthy donors. Data came from immunoSEQ multiplex PCR; TCRdb stores just in-frame clones and leaves some out. The sample has about 130,000 clones. The sample comprised PBMCs. These receptors originate from a woman in her 40s in good health and CMV-seropositive. CDR3s include the opening cysteine and the closing phenylalanine or tryptophan. A D gene is named only where the DNA matches it firmly.

TRBV5-1	TRBD2	TRBJ2-1	CASSLGLAALSYNEQFF	TGCGCCAGCAGCTTGGGACTAGCGGCCCTCTCCTACAATGAGCAGTTCTTC
TRBV28	-	TRBJ2-3	CASSLLGAHTQYF	TGTGCCAGCAGTTTGTTAGGAGCGCATACGCAGTATTTT
TRBV5-5	TRBD2	TRBJ2-7	CASSTGSGGSYEQYF	TGTGCCAGCAGCACAGGTAGCGGGGGCTCCTACGAGCAGTACTTC
TRBV5-4	-	TRBJ2-3	CASSLRRAGTDTQYF	TGTGCCAGCAGCTTGAGGCGGGCAGGCACAGATACGCAGTATTTT
TRBV30	-	TRBJ2-1	CAWSQSQSYNEQFF	TGTGCCTGGAGTCAGTCCCAATCCTACAATGAGCAGTTCTTC
TRBV6-4	TRBD2	TRBJ2-1	CASRLRLAGGDEQFF	TGTGCCAGCAGACTAAGACTAGCGGGAGGGGATGAGCAGTTCTTC
TRBV29-1	-	TRBJ2-7	CSVGAMGGNEQYF	TGCAGCGTTGGGGCCATGGGCGGGAACGAGCAGTACTTC
TRBV7-2	-	TRBJ2-3	CASSLGGPRTDTQYF	TGTGCCAGCAGCTTAGGGGGCCCCCGCACAGATACGCAGTATTTT
TRBV5-1	TRBD1	TRBJ2-3	CASSPDRGPRDTQYF	TGCGCCAGCAGCCCGGACAGGGGGCCCAGAGATACGCAGTATTTT
TRBV7-3	TRBD2	TRBJ2-7	CASSLEAGANYEQYF	TGTGCCAGCAGCTTAGAAGCGGGAGCGAACTACGAGCAGTACTTC
TRBV7-3	TRBD2	TRBJ2-1	CASTPASGSGEQFF	TGTGCCAGCACTCCCGCTAGCGGGAGTGGTGAGCAGTTCTTC
TRBV7-9	-	TRBJ2-7	CASSFRGWIYEQYF	TGTGCCAGCAGCTTTCGGGGATGGATCTACGAGCAGTACTTC
TRBV18	-	TRBJ2-1	CASSPGSPSYNEQFF	TGTGCCAGCTCACCGGGGAGCCCCTCCTACAATGAGCAGTTCTTC
TRBV9	TRBD2	TRBJ2-3	CASSATSLGSTDTQYF	TGTGCCAGCAGCGCGACTAGCCTAGGTAGCACAGATACGCAGTATTTT
TRBV7-8	TRBD2	TRBJ2-3	CASSSLAGDTQYF	TGTGCCAGCAGCTCGCTAGCGGGAGATACGCAGTATTTT
TRBV6-4	TRBD1	TRBJ1-2	CASSVYRGIRNYGYTF	TGTGCCAGCAGTGTCTACAGGGGGATCCGTAACTATGGCTACACCTTC
TRBV30	-	TRBJ2-2	CAWTPSWAGPTYTGELFF	TGTGCCTGGACTCCTTCTTGGGCGGGACCCACGTACACCGGGGAGCTGTTTTTT
TRBV7-3	TRBD1	TRBJ1-1	CASSFRTGRGAFF	TGTGCCAGCAGCTTTAGGACAGGTAGGGGAGCTTTCTTT
TRBV11-2	-	TRBJ1-4	CASSLQEKLFF	TGTGCCAGCAGCTTACAGGAAAAACTGTTTTTT
TRBV28	TRBD1	TRBJ1-4	CASSPGQGDPREKLFF	TGTGCCAGCAGTCCTGGACAGGGGGATCCAAGGGAAAAACTGTTTTTT
TRBV5-1	TRBD1	TRBJ1-4	CASSLVAGGNEKLFF	TGCGCCAGCAGCTTGGTGGCAGGGGGGAATGAAAAACTGTTTTTT
TRBV27	TRBD1	TRBJ1-1	CASSYAGGGTTEAFF	TGTGCCAGCAGTTACGCAGGGGGCGGGACCACTGAAGCTTTCTTT
TRBV5-3	-	TRBJ2-7	CARSLVGTRAGQYF	TGTGCCAGAAGCTTGGTGGGGACTCGAGCCGGGCAGTACTTC
TRBV5-6	TRBD1	TRBJ2-3	CASSVTGVEYF	TGTGCCAGCAGCGTGACAGGGGTGGAGTATTTT
TRBV6-5	-	TRBJ2-3	CASQVTPGTDTQYF	TGTGCCAGCCAGGTGACCCCAGGCACAGATACGCAGTATTTT
TRBV7-2	TRBD2	TRBJ2-7	CASSPTSGSYYEQYF	TGTGCCAGCAGCCCCACTAGCGGGAGCTATTACGAGCAGTACTTC
TRBV30	TRBD1	TRBJ2-1	CAGGEQGGRGQFF	TGTGCCGGAGGGGAACAGGGGGGACGGGGGCAGTTCTTC
TRBV6-1	TRBD1	TRBJ2-7	CASSVRDRRSYEQYF	TGTGCCAGCAGTGTCCGGGACAGGCGCTCCTACGAGCAGTACTTC
TRBV5-4	TRBD1	TRBJ1-5	CASSPGTGSTQPQHF	TGTGCCAGCAGCCCCGGGACAGGGAGCACTCAGCCCCAGCATTTT
TRBV6-1	-	TRBJ1-5	CASSDGNQPQHF	TGTGCCAGCAGTGACGGCAATCAGCCCCAGCATTTT
TRBV2	TRBD1	TRBJ2-5	CASRDRTGGGQETQYF	TGTGCCAGCAGGGATAGGACAGGGGGAGGCCAAGAGACCCAGTACTTC
TRBV4-1	TRBD1	TRBJ2-7	CASSQRDRGSYEQYF	TGCGCCAGCAGCCAAAGGGACAGAGGCTCCTACGAGCAGTACTTC
TRBV19	-	TRBJ2-3	CASSIVQSDTQYF	TGTGCCAGTAGTATTGTGCAGTCAGATACGCAGTATTTT